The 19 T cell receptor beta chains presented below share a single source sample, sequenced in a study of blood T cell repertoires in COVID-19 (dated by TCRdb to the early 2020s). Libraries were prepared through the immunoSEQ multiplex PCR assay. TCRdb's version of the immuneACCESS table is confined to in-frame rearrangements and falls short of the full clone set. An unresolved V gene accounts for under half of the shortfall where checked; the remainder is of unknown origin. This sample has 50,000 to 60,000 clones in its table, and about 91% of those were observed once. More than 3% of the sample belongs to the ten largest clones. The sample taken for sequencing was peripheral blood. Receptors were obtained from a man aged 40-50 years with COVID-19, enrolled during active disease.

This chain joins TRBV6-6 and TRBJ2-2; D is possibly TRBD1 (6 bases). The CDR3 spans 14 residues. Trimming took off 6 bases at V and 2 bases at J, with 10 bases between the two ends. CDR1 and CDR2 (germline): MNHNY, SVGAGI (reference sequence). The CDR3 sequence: CASRDSLNTGELFF. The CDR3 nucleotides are TGTGCCAGCAGGGACAGCCTTAACACCGGGGAGCTGTTTTTT.

CDR3 sequence (DNA): TGTGCCAGCAGTGGACAGGGGGGTCAGCCCCAGCATTTT. Translated: CASSGQGGQPQHF. This chain connects TRBV2 to TRBJ1-5, with TRBD1 matching over 9 bases. This CDR3 region has 13 residues. The V gene's germline CDR1 is SNHLY and CDR2 FYNNEI. Unmatched junction bases numbered 1, after V lost 4 bases and J lost 6 bases.

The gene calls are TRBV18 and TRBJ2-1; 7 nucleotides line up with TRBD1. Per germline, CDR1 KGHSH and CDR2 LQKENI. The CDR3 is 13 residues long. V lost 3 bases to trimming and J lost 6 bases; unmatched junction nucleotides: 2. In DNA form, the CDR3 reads TGTGCCAGCTCACCGGGACAGCGCAATGAGCAGTTCTTC. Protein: CASSPGQRNEQFF.

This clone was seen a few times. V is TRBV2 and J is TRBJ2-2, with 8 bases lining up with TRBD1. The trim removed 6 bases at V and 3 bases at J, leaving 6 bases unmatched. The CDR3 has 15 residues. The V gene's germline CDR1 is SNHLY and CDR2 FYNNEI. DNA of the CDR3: TGTGCCAGCAGCGGACAGGGACGATACACCGGGGAGCTGTTTTTT. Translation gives CASSGQGRYTGELFF.

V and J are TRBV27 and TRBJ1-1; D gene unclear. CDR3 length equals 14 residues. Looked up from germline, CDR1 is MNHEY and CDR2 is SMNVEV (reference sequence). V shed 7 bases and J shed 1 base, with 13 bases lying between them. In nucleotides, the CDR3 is TGTGCCAGCAACACTCGAAACAGGAACACTGAAGCTTTCTTT. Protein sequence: CASNTRNRNTEAFF.

The CDR3 DNA reads as TGTGCCAGCAGTTTCACCTACAGGGGGCTGGCCGAGCAGTACTTC. Encoded protein: CASSFTYRGLAEQYF. The chain links TRBV28 to TRBJ2-7; 9 bases map to TRBD1. The CDR3 is 15 amino acids. Germline V gene data show CDR1 as MDHEN and CDR2 as SYDVKM. The ends lost 3 bases at V and 6 bases at J; junction bases unmatched: 9. Based on the CDR3 plus reference TRBV28 and TRBJ2-7, the full variable domain is DVKVTQSSRYLVKRTGEKVFLECVQDMDHENMFWYRQDPGLGLRLIYFSYDVKMKEKGDIPEGYSVSREKKERFSLILESASTNQTSMYLCASSFTYRGLAEQYFGPGTRLTVT.

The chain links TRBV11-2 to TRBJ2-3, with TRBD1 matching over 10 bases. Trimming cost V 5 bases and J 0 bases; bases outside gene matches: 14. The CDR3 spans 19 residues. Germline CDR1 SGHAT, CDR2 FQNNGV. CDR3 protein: CASSSPRDRGKTSTDTQYF. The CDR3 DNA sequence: TGTGCCAGCAGCAGCCCTCGGGACAGGGGAAAAACTAGCACAGATACGCAGTATTTT. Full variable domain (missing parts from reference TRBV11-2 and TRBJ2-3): EAGVAQSPRYKIIEKRQSVAFWCNPISGHATLYWYQQILGQGPKLLIQFQNNGVVDDSQLPKDRFSAERLKGVDSTLKIQPAKLEDSAVYLCASSSPRDRGKTSTDTQYFGPGTRLTVL.

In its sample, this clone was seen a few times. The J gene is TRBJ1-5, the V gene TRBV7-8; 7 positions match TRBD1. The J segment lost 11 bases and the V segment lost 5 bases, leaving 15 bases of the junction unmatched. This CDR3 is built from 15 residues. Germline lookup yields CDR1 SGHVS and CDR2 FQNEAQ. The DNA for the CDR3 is TGTGCCAGCAGCGGGGACAGACTTGGTCAGGGGGCCCAGCATTTT. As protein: CASSGDRLGQGAQHF.

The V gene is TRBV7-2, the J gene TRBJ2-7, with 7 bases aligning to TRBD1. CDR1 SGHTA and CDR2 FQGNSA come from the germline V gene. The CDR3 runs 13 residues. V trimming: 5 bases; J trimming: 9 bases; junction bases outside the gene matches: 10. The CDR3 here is CASSQTGAEVQYF. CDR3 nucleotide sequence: TGTGCCAGCAGCCAAACAGGGGCGGAGGTGCAGTACTTC.

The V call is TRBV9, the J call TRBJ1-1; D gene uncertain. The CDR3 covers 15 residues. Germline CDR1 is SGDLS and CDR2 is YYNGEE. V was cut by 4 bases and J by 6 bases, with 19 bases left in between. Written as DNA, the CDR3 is TGTGCCAGCAGCTCATTACCGGGAATAGCATCTGAAGCTTTCTTT. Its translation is CASSSLPGIASEAFF.

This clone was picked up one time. The CDR3: CASSEGEVRGYTF. The CDR3 DNA is TGTGCCAGCAGTGAGGGAGAAGTACGGGGCTACACCTTC. The gene calls are TRBV2 and TRBJ1-2; D unclear. In germline, CDR1 is SNHLY, CDR2 FYNNEI. Deletions cut 3 bases from V and 8 bases from J, with 13 bases between. The CDR3 runs to 13 residues.

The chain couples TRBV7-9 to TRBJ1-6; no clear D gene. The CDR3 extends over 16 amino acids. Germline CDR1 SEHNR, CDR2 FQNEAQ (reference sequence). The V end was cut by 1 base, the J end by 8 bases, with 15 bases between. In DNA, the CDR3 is TGTGCCAGCAGCTTAGAGGCGACACCCGCAGATTCACCCCTCCACTTT. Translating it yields CASSLEATPADSPLHF.

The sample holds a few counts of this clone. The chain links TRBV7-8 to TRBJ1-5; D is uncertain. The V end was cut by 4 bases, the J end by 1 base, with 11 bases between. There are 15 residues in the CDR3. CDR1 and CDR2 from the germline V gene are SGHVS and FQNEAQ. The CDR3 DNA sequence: TGTGCCAGCAGCTCCTCGCCGGGGAGCAATCAGCCCCAGCATTTT. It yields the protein CASSSSPGSNQPQHF.

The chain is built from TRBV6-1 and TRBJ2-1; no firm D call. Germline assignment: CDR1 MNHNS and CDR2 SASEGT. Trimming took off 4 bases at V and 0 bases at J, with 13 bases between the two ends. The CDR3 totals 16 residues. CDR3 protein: CASSVGRLSSYNEQFF. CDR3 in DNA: TGTGCCAGCAGTGTGGGCAGGTTGAGCTCCTACAATGAGCAGTTCTTC.

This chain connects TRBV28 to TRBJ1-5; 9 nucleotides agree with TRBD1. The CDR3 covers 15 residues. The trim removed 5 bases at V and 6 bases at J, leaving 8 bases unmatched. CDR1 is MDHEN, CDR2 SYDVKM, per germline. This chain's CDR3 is CASSPDRGFSQPQHF. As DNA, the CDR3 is TGTGCCAGCAGTCCGGACAGGGGTTTTAGTCAGCCCCAGCATTTT.

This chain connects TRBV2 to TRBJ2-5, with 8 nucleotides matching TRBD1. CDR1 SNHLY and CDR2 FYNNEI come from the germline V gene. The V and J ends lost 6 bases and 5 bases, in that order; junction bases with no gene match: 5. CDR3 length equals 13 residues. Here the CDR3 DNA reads TGTGCCAGCAGGACAGGGGAGCCGGAGACCCAGTACTTC. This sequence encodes CASRTGEPETQYF.

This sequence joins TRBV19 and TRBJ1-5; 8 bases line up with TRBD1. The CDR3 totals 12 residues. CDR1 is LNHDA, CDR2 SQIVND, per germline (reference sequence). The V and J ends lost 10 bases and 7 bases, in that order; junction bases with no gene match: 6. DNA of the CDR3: TGTGCCACCGGACAGGGAGGCCAGCCCCAGCATTTT. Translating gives CATGQGGQPQHF.

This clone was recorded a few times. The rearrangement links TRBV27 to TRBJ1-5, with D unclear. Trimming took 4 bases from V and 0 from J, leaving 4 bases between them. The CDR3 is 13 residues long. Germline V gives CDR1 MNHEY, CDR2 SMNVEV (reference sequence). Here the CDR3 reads CASSSYSNQPQHF. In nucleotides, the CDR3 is TGTGCCAGCAGTTCTTATAGCAATCAGCCCCAGCATTTT.

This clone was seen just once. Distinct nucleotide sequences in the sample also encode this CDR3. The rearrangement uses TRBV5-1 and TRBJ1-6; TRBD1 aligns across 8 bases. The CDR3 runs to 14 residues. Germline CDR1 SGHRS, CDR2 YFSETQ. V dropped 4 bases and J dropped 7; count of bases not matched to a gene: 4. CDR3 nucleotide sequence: TGCGCCAGCAGCGCTGGACAGGGAAATTCACCCCTCCACTTT. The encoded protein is CASSAGQGNSPLHF.